This T cell receptor beta chain emerged from a study of T cell repertoires in cytomegalovirus infection (dated by TCRdb to the late 2010s). About the investigation overall: The HLA type of each donor mattered for the analysis, because public TCR beta signatures pointed to carriage of CMV infection along with the matching HLA type.

These reads were obtained on an Illumina HiSeq 1500. TCRdb applied fastp at Q25 and MiXCR to the public reads, then kept only in-frame beta chains. Every distinct CDR3 protein forms one entry, paired with its most common genes and DNA. This sample comprises roughly 200,000 distinct CDR3 sequences, roughly 17% of them detected only once. The ten biggest clones cover 25% of the sample. Reading the germline V gene (reference sequence) gives CDR1 SEHNR and CDR2 FQNEAQ. Trimming takes 5 bases off V and 5 bases off J; junction bases not matched to a gene: 6. The CDR3 covers 15 residues, taking in both the cysteine and the phenylalanine. The CDR3 DNA has 45 bases and is translated from base 1. The full study reports these points: Cumulative frequency of public TCR beta family members discriminated carriers of CMV infection plus the relevant HLA type in this cohort and an independent 352-donor cohort. The ex vivo response was dominated by HLA-C-restricted CMV-specific TCR beta clonotypes, which also provided the single most frequent clonotype in two of eight donors.

On this clonotype itself: Its target antigen remains unknown. One base away there is no much larger clone; base qualities are not given.

Here the chain combines TRBV7-9 and TRBJ1-2; 12 bases in the junction line up with TRBD1. This TCR came from a human donor in good health (CMV status not recorded). Some clones in this sample may be carry-over from other donors' samples. The sample was CD8+ T cells from PBMCs. The CDR3 corresponds to CASSRGTGGWYGYTF. The DNA is as follows: TGTGCCAGCAGCCGTGGGACAGGGGGCTGGTATGGCTACACCTTC.